A single sample is the source of the 30 T cell receptor beta chains below, sequenced in a study of shared clonotypes between healthy human individuals. Clones were sequenced by immunoSEQ multiplex PCR, and TCRdb holds only the in-frame ones, with some missing. The table lists roughly 2.5 million clones, more than 80% of them singletons, with around 0.14% in the top ten. The sequenced material came from naive CD4+ T cells sorted from blood. Subset meaning: CD45RA+ positively selected. The receptor source for this set is a man between 18 and 35 years old in good health.

The rearrangement uses TRBV28 and TRBJ2-7; a weak D match, TRBD2 (6 bases). Germline CDR1 reads MDHEN; CDR2 reads SYDVKM. CDR3 length equals 15 residues. The V and J ends lost 4 bases and 4 bases respectively, with 17 bases between them. CDR3 DNA sequence: TGTGCCAGCAGTTCCGGGACTTCGAAGACATACGAGCAGTACTTC. Translated, it gives CASSSGTSKTYEQYF.

J is TRBJ2-3 and V is TRBV29-1; 13 bases align to TRBD2. V was clipped by 3 bases and J by 5 bases; unmatched bases: 5. CDR1 SQVTM and CDR2 ANQGSEA come from the germline V gene. CDR3 length: 15 residues. Written as DNA, the CDR3 is TGCAGCGTTGACAGGACTAGCGGGAGTGGAGATACGCAGTATTTT. The encoded protein is CSVDRTSGSGDTQYF.

The genes are TRBV7-2 and TRBJ2-7; possible D gene TRBD2, 5 bases. The V gene's germline CDR1 is SGHTA and CDR2 FQGNSA. V lost 2 bases and J lost 4, with 12 bases in between. The CDR3 has 14 residues. The CDR3 DNA is TGTGCCAGCAGCTTAACACTAGATTCGTACGAGCAGTACTTC. This translates into CASSLTLDSYEQYF.

The chain employs TRBV30 and TRBJ2-5; D is ambiguous. The V end was cut by 5 bases, the J end by 1 base, with 5 bases between. The CDR3 consists of 11 residues. Germline CDR1 is GTSNPN and CDR2 is SVGIG (reference sequence). In DNA, the CDR3 is TGTGCCTGGGCCTCCCAAGAGACCCAGTACTTC. It is translated as CAWASQETQYF.

As for this clone: Different DNA sequences within this sample yield the same CDR3. The chain carries TRBV18 and TRBJ2-7, with D maybe TRBD1 (5 bases). Germline assignment: CDR1 KGHSH and CDR2 LQKENI. The V and J ends lost 0 bases and 3 bases respectively, with 9 bases between them. The length of the CDR3 is 14 residues. The CDR3 sequence is CASSPPNRLYEQYF. For the CDR3, the DNA is TGTGCCAGCTCACCACCGAACAGGCTCTACGAGCAGTACTTC.

This chain links TRBV7-9 with TRBJ2-7; D tentatively reads TRBD1 or TRBD2 (5 bases each). The V gene lost 5 bases and the J gene lost 2 bases, with 13 bases spanning the gap. The CDR3 has 14 amino acids. The germline V gene has CDR1 SEHNR and CDR2 FQNEAQ (reference sequence). Here the CDR3 reads CASSEGTVAYEQYF. The CDR3 DNA reads as TGTGCCAGCAGCGAAGGGACCGTAGCCTACGAGCAGTACTTC.

The chain combines TRBV9 with TRBJ2-3; TRBD2 is a possible D gene (5 bases). CDR1 SGDLS and CDR2 YYNGEE come from the germline V gene. The CDR3 totals 15 residues. Trimming took 5 bases from V and 0 from J, leaving 13 bases between them. The CDR3 DNA is TGTGCCAGCAGATCCGCAGGACTTAGCACAGATACGCAGTATTTT. It yields the protein CASRSAGLSTDTQYF.

A note on this clone: The sample holds other DNA sequences that translate to the same CDR3. The chain links TRBV7-2 to TRBJ2-7; TRBD2 aligns across 8 bases. Germline lookup yields CDR1 SGHTA and CDR2 FQGNSA. CDR3 length: 14 residues. Trimming took 4 bases from V and 1 from J; bases not matched to a gene: 3. CDR3 sequence reads: CASSSTGGSYEQYF. In DNA, the CDR3 is TGTGCCAGCAGCTCGACGGGGGGGTCCTACGAGCAGTACTTC.

V usage is TRBV30 and J usage is TRBJ1-1, with D hard to call. Germline V gene sequence: CDR1 GTSNPN, CDR2 SVGIG (reference sequence). CDR3 length: 13 residues. V was cut by 5 bases and J by 10 bases, with 20 bases left in between. CDR3 nucleotide sequence: TGTGCCTGGGCCCCCTCGAGAGGGTTAGTAGCTTTCTTT. Translating gives CAWAPSRGLVAFF.

The chain combines TRBV30 with TRBJ2-7, with a tentative D call TRBD2 (6 bases). Germline V gene data show CDR1 as GTSNPN and CDR2 as SVGIG (reference sequence). Trimming shortened V by 0 bases and J by 0 bases, and 9 bases separated the two germline ends. This CDR3 region has 14 residues. Here the CDR3 DNA reads TGTGCCTGGAGTGTCATGGACTACTCCTACGAGCAGTACTTC. This gives the protein CAWSVMDYSYEQYF.

Details on this clone: Other DNA sequences in this sample translate to the same CDR3. This rearrangement joins TRBV18 to TRBJ2-3, with D perhaps TRBD1 (5 bases). This CDR3 region has 14 residues. V lost 2 bases and J lost 2, with 8 bases in between. Per germline, CDR1 KGHSH and CDR2 LQKENI. The chain's CDR3 is CASSPRGTTDTQYF. The CDR3 DNA reads as TGTGCCAGCTCACCAAGGGGAACCACAGATACGCAGTATTTT.

Note on this clone: Other DNA variants within this sample encode the same CDR3. The V and J genes are TRBV6-1 and TRBJ1-3; D uncertain. From germline, CDR1 is MNHNS and CDR2 SASEGT. The V and J ends lost 3 bases and 4 bases respectively, with 7 bases between them. The CDR3 is 13 residues long. The CDR3 spells CASSEGQGNTIYF. As DNA, the CDR3 is TGTGCCAGCAGTGAGGGCCAGGGAAACACCATATATTTT.

The gene calls are TRBV30 and TRBJ1-3; D not resolved. V was pared by 0 bases and J by 0 bases, with 12 bases between. Germline V gene sequence: CDR1 GTSNPN, CDR2 SVGIG (reference sequence). The CDR3 totals 16 residues. The CDR3 protein is CAWSVKSSGSGNTIYF. DNA of the CDR3: TGTGCCTGGAGTGTAAAGAGTTCCGGCTCTGGAAACACCATATATTTT.

Regarding this clone: Other nucleotide sequences from this sample produce the same CDR3. V gene TRBV6-5 combines with J gene TRBJ1-4; TRBD1 matches 10 bases. CDR1 MNHEY and CDR2 SVGAGI come from the germline V gene. The J segment lost 7 bases and the V segment lost 6 bases, leaving 5 bases of the junction unmatched. This CDR3 has 14 amino acids. CDR3 in DNA: TGTGCCAGCAGGAGGGACAGGGGAGGTGAAAAACTGTTTTTT. Translation: CASRRDRGGEKLFF.

The V gene is TRBV9, the J gene TRBJ2-5; a weak D match, TRBD2 (7 bases). V was trimmed by 3 bases and J by 5 bases, leaving 20 bases between them. The CDR3 is 16 residues long. CDR1 and CDR2 (germline): SGDLS, YYNGEE. CDR3 in DNA: TGTGCCAGCAGCGCGGGGGCTAGCGGAGGTTTGGAGACCCAGTACTTC. Protein product: CASSAGASGGLETQYF.

J is TRBJ2-2 and V is TRBV19; D might be TRBD1 or TRBD2, each matching 5 bases. The CDR3 consists of 15 residues. V gave up 7 bases and J gave up 0 bases, with 12 bases separating them. Germline V CDR1 and CDR2: LNHDA, SQIVND (reference sequence). This CDR3 reads CASKTGTANTGELFF. For the CDR3, the DNA is TGTGCCAGTAAAACCGGGACCGCGAACACCGGGGAGCTGTTTTTT. Full variable domain (remainder filled in from reference TRBV19 and TRBJ2-2): DGGITQSPKYLFRKEGQNVTLSCEQNLNHDAMYWYRQDPGQGLRLIYYSQIVNDFQKGDIAEGYSVSREKKESFPLTVTSAQKNPTAFYLCASKTGTANTGELFFGEGSRLTVL.

Regarding this clone: This same CDR3 is encoded by further DNA sequences in the sample. The chain is built from TRBV29-1 and TRBJ1-2; 7 bases agree with TRBD1. This CDR3 has 12 residues. The germline V gene encodes CDR1 SQVTM and CDR2 ANQGSEA. Unmatched junction bases numbered 3, after V lost 6 bases and J lost 2 bases. CDR3 residues: CSVTQGNYGYTF. The DNA for the CDR3 is TGCAGCGTCACACAGGGGAACTATGGCTACACCTTC.

The rearrangement joins TRBV27 to TRBJ2-2, with TRBD1 identical over 7 bases. V lost 5 bases, J lost 0 bases, and 3 bases stayed unmatched. CDR1 is MNHEY, CDR2 SMNVEV, per germline (reference sequence). The CDR3 runs to 15 residues. CDR3: CASSADRANTGELFF. The CDR3 DNA sequence: TGTGCCAGCAGTGCCGACAGGGCGAACACCGGGGAGCTGTTTTTT.

V is TRBV7-2 and J is TRBJ2-7; 9 bases match TRBD2. This CDR3 has 17 amino acids. V was pared by 6 bases and J by 6 bases, with 18 bases of the junction left unmatched. CDR1 and CDR2 (germline): SGHTA, FQGNSA. The CDR3 nucleotides read TGTGCCAGCAGTGGACTAGCGTCGACTATTAGGGGCCTCGAGCAGTACTTC. It codes for CASSGLASTIRGLEQYF. The full variable domain, in which reference TRBV7-2 and TRBJ2-7 provide the parts outside the CDR3, is GAGVSQSPSNKVTEKGKDVELRCDPISGHTALYWYRQSLGQGLEFLIYFQGNSAPDKSGLPSDRFSAERTGGSVSTLTIQRTQQEDSAVYLCASSGLASTIRGLEQYFGPGTRLTVT.

Points on this clone: In the same sample, other DNA sequences code for this CDR3. The rearrangement joins TRBV6-6 to TRBJ1-4; 9 bases fit TRBD1. Germline trimming cut 5 bases from V and 8 bases from J; bases unmatched to any gene: 3. Germline V gives CDR1 MNHNY, CDR2 SVGAGI (reference sequence). The CDR3 is made up of 13 amino acids. The CDR3 sequence is CASSRDRDEKLFF. CDR3 sequence (DNA): TGTGCCAGCAGTCGGGACAGGGACGAAAAACTGTTTTTT.

This chain connects TRBV2 to TRBJ2-3; 8 bases map to TRBD2. From germline, CDR1 is SNHLY and CDR2 FYNNEI. With V trimmed by 6 bases and J by 0 bases, 11 bases remained unmatched. This CDR3 has 17 amino acids. CDR3 coding DNA: TGTGCCAGCAGCGCCACTGTAGCGGGGCCTAGCACAGATACGCAGTATTTT. Encoded protein: CASSATVAGPSTDTQYF.

The chain is built from TRBV19 and TRBJ1-2; 8 bases are a match to TRBD1. Germline V gives CDR1 LNHDA, CDR2 SQIVND (reference sequence). J lost 6 bases, V lost 3 bases, and 6 bases had no gene match. CDR3 length equals 14 residues. The CDR3 loop is CASSILRGLNGYTF. The CDR3 coding sequence is TGTGCCAGTAGTATCCTCAGGGGGCTGAATGGCTACACCTTC.

The V call is TRBV19, the J call TRBJ1-2, with 10 nucleotides matching TRBD1. Looked up from germline, CDR1 is LNHDA and CDR2 is SQIVND (reference sequence). The CDR3 covers 13 residues. V was clipped by 7 bases and J by 7 bases; unmatched bases: 6. CDR3 loop: CASTGTGVFGYTF. As DNA, the CDR3 is TGTGCCAGTACCGGGACAGGGGTCTTTGGCTACACCTTC. Supplemented by reference TRBV19 and TRBJ1-2, the full variable domain reads DGGITQSPKYLFRKEGQNVTLSCEQNLNHDAMYWYRQDPGQGLRLIYYSQIVNDFQKGDIAEGYSVSREKKESFPLTVTSAQKNPTAFYLCASTGTGVFGYTFGSGTRLTVV.

The J gene is TRBJ2-5, the V gene TRBV14; D is uncertain. Deletions cut 1 base from V and 4 bases from J, with 19 bases between. The CDR3 has 17 residues. The V gene's germline CDR1 is SGHDN and CDR2 FVKESK. Here the CDR3 reads CASSQVDGSNWGETQYF. The CDR3 DNA sequence: TGTGCCAGCAGCCAAGTGGACGGTTCTAACTGGGGAGAGACCCAGTACTTC.

The rearrangement uses TRBV6-5 and TRBJ1-4, with TRBD1 as a possible D gene (5 bases). The germline CDR1 and CDR2 sequences are MNHEY and SVGAGI. The CDR3 has 14 amino acids. Trimming cost V 7 bases and J 4 bases, with 13 bases left between them. Here the CDR3 DNA reads TGTGCCAGCACTCCCGGCAGGGATAATGAAAAACTGTTTTTT. Translated: CASTPGRDNEKLFF.

The chain links TRBV13 to TRBJ1-1; D may be TRBD1 (5 bases). The CDR3 loop spans 12 amino acids. V lost 5 bases to trimming and J lost 8 bases, with 12 bases between them. Germline V CDR1 and CDR2: PRHDT, FYEKMQ (reference sequence). The CDR3 bases are TGTGCCAGCAGCCCACTCCAGGGAGAAGCTTTCTTT. This codes for CASSPLQGEAFF.

The V call is TRBV29-1, the J call TRBJ1-2, with D possibly being TRBD1 (5 bases). This CDR3 is 15 amino acids long. CDR1 and CDR2 from the germline V gene are SQVTM and ANQGSEA. V was shortened by 4 bases and J by 8 bases, with 23 bases between the two germline ends. The CDR3 is CSVVLGVGQGGGYTF. The CDR3 DNA is TGCAGCGTTGTCCTAGGTGTTGGGCAGGGTGGAGGCTACACCTTC. The entire variable domain, with the rest obtained from reference TRBV29-1 and TRBJ1-2, is as follows: SAVISQKPSRDICQRGTSLTIQCQVDSQVTMMFWYRQQPGQSLTLIATANQGSEATYESGFVIDKFPISRPNLTFSTLTVSNMSPEDSSIYLCSVVLGVGQGGGYTFGSGTRLTVV.

V usage is TRBV6-6 and J usage is TRBJ2-5; TRBD2 might be the D (6 bases). CDR3 length: 13 residues. Deletions cut 5 bases from V and 5 bases from J, with 12 bases between. Per the germline V gene, CDR1 is MNHNY and CDR2 is SVGAGI (reference sequence). The CDR3 loop reads CASSNGGLETQYF. CDR3 coding DNA: TGTGCCAGCAGTAACGGGGGTTTGGAGACCCAGTACTTC.

Worth noting for this clone: One end of the junction does not line up with germline, which may come from a read error. The J gene is TRBJ1-6, the V gene TRBV28; possibly TRBD1 for D (5 bases). Germline CDR1 reads MDHEN; CDR2 reads SYDVKM. The CDR3 loop spans 15 amino acids. CDR3 sequence reads: CASRVTGSFNSPLHF. In DNA form, the CDR3 reads TGTGCCAGCAGGGTAACAGGCTCCTTTAATTCACCCCTCCACTTT.

The chain carries TRBV6-5 and TRBJ1-2; TRBD1 aligns across 7 bases. V gave up 6 bases and J gave up 8 bases; unmatched junction bases: 9. The CDR3 loop spans 13 amino acids. Germline V CDR1 and CDR2: MNHEY, SVGAGI. The DNA of the CDR3 is TGTGCCAGCAGCGAAGGGACAGTGAGGGGCTACACCTTC. Translated: CASSEGTVRGYTF.